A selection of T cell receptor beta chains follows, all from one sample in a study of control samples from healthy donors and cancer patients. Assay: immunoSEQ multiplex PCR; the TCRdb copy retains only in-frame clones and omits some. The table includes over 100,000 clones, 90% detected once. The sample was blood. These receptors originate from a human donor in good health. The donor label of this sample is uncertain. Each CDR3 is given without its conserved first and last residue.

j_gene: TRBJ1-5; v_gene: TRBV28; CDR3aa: ASSSGNFRDNQPQH
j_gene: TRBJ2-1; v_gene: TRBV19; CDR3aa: ASSIAASGPYNEQF
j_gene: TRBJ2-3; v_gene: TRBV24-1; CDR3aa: ATSDPDSLTDTQY
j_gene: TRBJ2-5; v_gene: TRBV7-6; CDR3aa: ASSLEDPTTETQY
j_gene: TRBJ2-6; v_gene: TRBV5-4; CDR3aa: ASSLGGVGANVLT
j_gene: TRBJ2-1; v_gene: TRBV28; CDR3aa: ASSLYLRAGEQF
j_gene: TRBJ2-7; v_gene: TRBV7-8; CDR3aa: ASSFGLGVDYEQY
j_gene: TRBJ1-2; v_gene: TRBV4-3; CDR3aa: ASSQAEGFNYGYT
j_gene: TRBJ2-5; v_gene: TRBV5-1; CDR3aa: ASTGQQYQETQY
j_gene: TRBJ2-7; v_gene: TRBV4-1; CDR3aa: ASSHDRVEQY
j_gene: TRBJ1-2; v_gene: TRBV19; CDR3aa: ASSLWGRKTNYGYT
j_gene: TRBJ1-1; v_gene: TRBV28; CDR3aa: ASSRNLGTGATEAF
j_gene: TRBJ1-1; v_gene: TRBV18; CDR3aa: ASSPRSHPAGTEAF
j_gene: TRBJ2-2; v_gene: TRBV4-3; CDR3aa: ASSQDGRRNTGELF
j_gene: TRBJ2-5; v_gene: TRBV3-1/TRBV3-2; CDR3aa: ASSHGYREQETQY
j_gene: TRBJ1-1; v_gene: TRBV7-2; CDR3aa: ASSSKGDTEAF
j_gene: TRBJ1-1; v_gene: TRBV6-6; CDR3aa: ATKGAENTEAF
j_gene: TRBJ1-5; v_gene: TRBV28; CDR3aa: ASSLSLGQGLTQH
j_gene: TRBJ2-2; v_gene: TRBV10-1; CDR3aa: ASTPGRNGELF
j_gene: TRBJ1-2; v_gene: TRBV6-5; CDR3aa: ASSYSIGGSYGYT
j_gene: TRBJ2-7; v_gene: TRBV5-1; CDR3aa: ASSAGNGGYEQY
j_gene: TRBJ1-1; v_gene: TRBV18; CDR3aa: ASSLAGTGDTEAF
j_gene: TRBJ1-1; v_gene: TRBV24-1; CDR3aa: ATSAGGTENTEAF
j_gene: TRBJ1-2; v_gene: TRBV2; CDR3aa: ASSELGQGSYGYT
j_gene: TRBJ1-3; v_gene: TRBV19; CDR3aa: ASSNRPGTDISGNTIY
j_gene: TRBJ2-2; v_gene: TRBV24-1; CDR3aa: ATSPRGNTGELF
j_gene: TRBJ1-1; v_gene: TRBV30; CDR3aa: AWSETGGRTEAF
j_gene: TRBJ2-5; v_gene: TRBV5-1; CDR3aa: ASSQESQETQY
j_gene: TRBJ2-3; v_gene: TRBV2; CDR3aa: ASKYSHTDTQY
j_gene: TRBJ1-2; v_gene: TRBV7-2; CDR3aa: ASSLGSETGGRYGYT
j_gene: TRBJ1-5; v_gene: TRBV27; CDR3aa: ASRQGASNQPQH
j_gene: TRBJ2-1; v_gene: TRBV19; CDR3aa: ASSIHQRTSGGTSYNEQF
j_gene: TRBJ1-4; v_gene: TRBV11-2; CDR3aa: ASSVNEKLF
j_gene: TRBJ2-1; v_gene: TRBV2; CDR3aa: ASSGLAGGPSEQF
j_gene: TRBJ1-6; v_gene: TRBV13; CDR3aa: ASSPRRQVDSPLH
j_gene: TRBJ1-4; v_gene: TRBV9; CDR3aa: ASSVDGTVNEKLF